This TCR beta chain was obtained from a study of tissue T cells after allogeneic stem cell transplantation. The study's findings and limits: Motif-based clustering found tissue-specific repertoire signatures shared across patients, though few clones were shared.

With V trimmed by 4 bases and J by 1 base, 5 bases remained unmatched. Germline V gene sequence: CDR1 KGHPV, CDR2 FQNQEV (reference sequence). The CDR3 is 16 amino acids. As for time point: mouse harvest day 14 after allogeneic transplant. Tail vein injection delivered 10^7 T-cell-depleted bone marrow cells and 10^6 splenic CD5+ T cells. This mouse GVHD model was MHC-mismatched B6 to BALB/c, profiled day 7 or 14. By sample share, this clone is medium-sized. The antigen is unknown. Gene names denote mouse genes. The sequence runs out 1 residue before the end of the CDR3; the remainder is reconstructed from the germline J gene. Sequencing of TCRbeta CDR3 at survey depth gave sequences and template counts. Assay used: immunoSEQ multiplex PCR; TCRdb lists only in-frame clones, some missing. The repertoire holds around 6,800 clones, about a third seen once, with 5% to 7% in the top ten.

The gene calls are TRBV26 and TRBJ2-3, with 10 bases lining up with TRBD1. The clonotype originates from a female BALB/c mouse given C57BL/6 T cells with graft-versus-host disease after an allogeneic hematopoietic cell transplant. Source material: skin. Incomplete CDR3 DNA: TGTGCCAGCAGTCGGGGACAGGGGAGTGGTGCAGAAACGCTGTAT. Translated, it gives CASSRGQGSGAETLY. The full CDR3 protein reads CASSRGQGSGAETLYF.